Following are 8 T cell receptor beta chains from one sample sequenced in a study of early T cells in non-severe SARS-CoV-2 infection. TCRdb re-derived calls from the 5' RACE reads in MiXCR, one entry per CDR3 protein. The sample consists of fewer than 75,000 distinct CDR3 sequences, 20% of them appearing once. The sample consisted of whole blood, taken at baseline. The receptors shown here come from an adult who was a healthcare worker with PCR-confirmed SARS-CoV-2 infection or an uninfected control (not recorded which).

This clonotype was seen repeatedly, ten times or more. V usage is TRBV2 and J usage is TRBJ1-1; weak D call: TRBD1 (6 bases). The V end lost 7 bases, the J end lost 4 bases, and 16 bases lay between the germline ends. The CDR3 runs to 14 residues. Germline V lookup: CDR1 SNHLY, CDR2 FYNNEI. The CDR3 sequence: CASNPEGVGTEAFF. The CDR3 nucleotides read TGTGCCAGCAACCCTGAGGGGGTGGGCACTGAAGCTTTCTTT.

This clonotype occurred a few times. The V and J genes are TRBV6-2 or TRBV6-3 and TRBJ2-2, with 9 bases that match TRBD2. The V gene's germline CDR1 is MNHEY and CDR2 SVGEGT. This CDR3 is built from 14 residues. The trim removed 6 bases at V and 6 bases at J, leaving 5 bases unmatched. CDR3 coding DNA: TGTGCCAGCAGGCGGGGGGGCAACGCCGGGGAGCTGTTTTTT. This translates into CASRRGGNAGELFF.

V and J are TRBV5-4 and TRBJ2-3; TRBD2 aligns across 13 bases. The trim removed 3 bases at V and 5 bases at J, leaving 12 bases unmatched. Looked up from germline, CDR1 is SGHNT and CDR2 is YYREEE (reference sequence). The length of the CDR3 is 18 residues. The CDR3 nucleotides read TGTGCCAGCAGCTCAACCCAACTAGCGGGGGGGCCAGGAGATACGCAGTATTTT. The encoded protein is CASSSTQLAGGPGDTQYF.

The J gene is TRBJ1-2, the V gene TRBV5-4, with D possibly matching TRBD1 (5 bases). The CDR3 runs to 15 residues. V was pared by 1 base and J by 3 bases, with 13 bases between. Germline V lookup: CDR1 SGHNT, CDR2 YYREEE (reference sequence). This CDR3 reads CASSLIGVADYGYTF. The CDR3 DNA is TGTGCCAGCAGCTTGATAGGGGTGGCGGACTATGGCTACACCTTC. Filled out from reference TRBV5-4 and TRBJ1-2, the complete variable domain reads ETGVTQSPTHLIKTRGQQVTLRCSSQSGHNTVSWYQQALGQGPQFIFQYYREEENGRGNFPPRFSGLQFPNYSSELNVNALELDDSALYLCASSLIGVADYGYTFGSGTRLTVV.

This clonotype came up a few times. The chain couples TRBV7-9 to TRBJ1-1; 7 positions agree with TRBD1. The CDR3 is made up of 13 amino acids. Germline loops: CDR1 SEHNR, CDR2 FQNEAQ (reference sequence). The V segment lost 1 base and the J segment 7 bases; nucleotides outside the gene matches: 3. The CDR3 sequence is CASSLGRGDEAFF. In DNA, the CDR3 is TGTGCCAGCAGCTTAGGCAGGGGGGATGAAGCTTTCTTT.

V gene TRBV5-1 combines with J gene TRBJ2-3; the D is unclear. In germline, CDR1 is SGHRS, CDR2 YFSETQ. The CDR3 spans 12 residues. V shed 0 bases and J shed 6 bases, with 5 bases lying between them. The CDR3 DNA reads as TGCGCCAGCAGCTTGGAGTCCGATACGCAGTATTTT. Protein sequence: CASSLESDTQYF.

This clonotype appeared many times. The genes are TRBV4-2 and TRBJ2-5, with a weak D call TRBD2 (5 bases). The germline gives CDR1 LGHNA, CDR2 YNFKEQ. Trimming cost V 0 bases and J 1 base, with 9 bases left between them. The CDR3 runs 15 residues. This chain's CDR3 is CASSQESGFQETQYF. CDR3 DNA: TGTGCCAGCAGCCAAGAGAGCGGCTTCCAAGAGACCCAGTACTTC.

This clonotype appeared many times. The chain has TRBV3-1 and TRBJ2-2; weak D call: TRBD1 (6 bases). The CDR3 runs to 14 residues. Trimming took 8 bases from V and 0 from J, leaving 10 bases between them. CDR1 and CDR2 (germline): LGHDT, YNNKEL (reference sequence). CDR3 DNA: TGTGCCAGCGGTCGACAGGCGAACACCGGGGAGCTGTTTTTT. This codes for CASGRQANTGELFF.